A selection of T cell receptor beta chains follows, all from one sample in a study of PD-L1 blockade in urothelial cancer. The table came from immunoSEQ multiplex PCR; TCRdb's copy has only in-frame clones and leaves some out. The sample includes 55,000 to 80,000 clones, about 90% of them seen just once. The sequenced sample was PBMCs, obtained around atezolizumab (anti-PD-L1) treatment. Receptor source: a man aged 55 to 70 with urothelial cancer. CDR3s include the opening cysteine and the closing phenylalanine or tryptophan. A D gene is named only where the DNA matches it firmly.

j_call,v_call,d_call,cdr3_nt,cdr3_aa
TRBJ1-1,TRBV18,NA,TGTGCCAGCTCACCCCCCGGGGGGAACACTGAAGCTTTCTTT,CASSPPGGNTEAFF
TRBJ2-7,TRBV5-1,TRBD2,TGCGCCAGCAGCTTGGGCCCAGCGGGGGGTGCCTACGAGCAGTACTTC,CASSLGPAGGAYEQYF
TRBJ1-1,TRBV30,TRBD1,TGTGCCTGGAACAGGGGGATGAACACTGAAGCTTTCTTT,CAWNRGMNTEAFF
TRBJ2-5,TRBV10-2,TRBD2,TGCGCCACCGGACTAGCGGGGGGCTACCAAGAGACCCAGTACTTC,CATGLAGGYQETQYF
TRBJ1-1,TRBV30,NA,TGTGCCTGGAGTGTCGCCTGGGGGGGAGCCACTGAAGCTTTCTTT,CAWSVAWGGATEAFF
TRBJ1-5,TRBV2,NA,TGTGCCAGCAGTGTATTTGCGAGCAATCAGCCCCAGCATTTT,CASSVFASNQPQHF
TRBJ1-4,TRBV19,TRBD1,TGTGCCAGTAGTATTAGCAGGGGGGCAACTAATGAAAAACTGTTTTTT,CASSISRGATNEKLFF
TRBJ2-2,TRBV5-1,NA,TGCGCCAGCAGCTCGGGACTCGGCACCGGGGAGCTGTTTTTT,CASSSGLGTGELFF
TRBJ2-3,TRBV5-4,NA,TGTGCCAGCAGCAGAGGGACTTCACGCACAGATACGCAGTATTTT,CASSRGTSRTDTQYF
TRBJ2-3,TRBV12-5,TRBD1,TGTGCTAGTGGTTTGGCCCGACAGGGGGTGAATACAGATACGCAGTATTTT,CASGLARQGVNTDTQYF
TRBJ2-2,TRBV2,NA,TGTGCCAGCAGCGAAGTGGACACGAACACCGGGGAGCTGTTTTTT,CASSEVDTNTGELFF
TRBJ1-2,TRBV14,NA,TGTGCCAGCAGCAAGGCAAACTTTCTACAGGGAAAGACCTATGGCTACACCTTC,CASSKANFLQGKTYGYTF